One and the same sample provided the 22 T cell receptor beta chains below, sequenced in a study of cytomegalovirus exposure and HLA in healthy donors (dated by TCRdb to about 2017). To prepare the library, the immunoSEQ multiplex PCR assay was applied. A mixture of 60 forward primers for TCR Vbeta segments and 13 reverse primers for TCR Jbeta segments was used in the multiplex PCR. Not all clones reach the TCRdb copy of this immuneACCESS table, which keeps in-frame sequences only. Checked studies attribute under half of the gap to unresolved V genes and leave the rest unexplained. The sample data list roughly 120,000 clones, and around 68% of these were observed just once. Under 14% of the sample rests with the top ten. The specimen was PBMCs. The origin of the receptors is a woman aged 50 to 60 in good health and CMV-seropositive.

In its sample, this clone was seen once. DNA of the CDR3: TGTGCCAGCAGCTCCAGCGGATCCTCCTACGAGCAGTACTTC. Translated: CASSSSGSSYEQYF. V and J are TRBV2 and TRBJ2-7, with D possibly TRBD2 on 5 matching bases. Germline CDR1 SNHLY, CDR2 FYNNEI. The CDR3 spans 14 residues. The V gene lost 6 bases and the J gene lost 0 bases, with 12 bases spanning the gap.

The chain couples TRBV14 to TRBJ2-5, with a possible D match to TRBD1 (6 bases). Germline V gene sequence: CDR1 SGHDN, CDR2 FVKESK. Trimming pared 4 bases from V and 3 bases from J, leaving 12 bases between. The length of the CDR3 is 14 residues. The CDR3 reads CASSPIGQKETQYF. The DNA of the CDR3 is TGTGCCAGCAGCCCGATTGGACAGAAAGAGACCCAGTACTTC.

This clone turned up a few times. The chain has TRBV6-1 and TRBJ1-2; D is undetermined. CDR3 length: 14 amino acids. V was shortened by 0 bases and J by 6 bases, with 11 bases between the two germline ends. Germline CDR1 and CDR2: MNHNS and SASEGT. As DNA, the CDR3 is TGTGCCAGCAGTGAAGCGCGGGGAAAGGATGGCTACACCTTC. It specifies CASSEARGKDGYTF.

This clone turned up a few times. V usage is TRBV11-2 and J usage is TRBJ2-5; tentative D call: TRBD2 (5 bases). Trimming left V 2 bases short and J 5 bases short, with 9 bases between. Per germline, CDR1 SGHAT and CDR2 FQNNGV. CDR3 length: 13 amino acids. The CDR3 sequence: CASSLTQRETQYF. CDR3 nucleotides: TGTGCCAGCAGCTTAACCCAGCGGGAGACCCAGTACTTC.

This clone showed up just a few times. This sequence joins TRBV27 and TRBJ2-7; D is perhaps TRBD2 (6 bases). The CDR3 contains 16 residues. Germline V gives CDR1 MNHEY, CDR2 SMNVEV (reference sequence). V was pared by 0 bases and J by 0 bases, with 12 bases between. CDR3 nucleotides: TGTGCCAGCAGTTTATCGTGGGGGGTTGACTCCTACGAGCAGTACTTC. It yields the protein CASSLSWGVDSYEQYF.

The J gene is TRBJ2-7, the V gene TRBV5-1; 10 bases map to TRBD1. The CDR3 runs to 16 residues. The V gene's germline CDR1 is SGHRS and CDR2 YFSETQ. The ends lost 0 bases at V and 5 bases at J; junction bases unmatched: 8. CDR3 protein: CASSLDPGQGSHEQYF. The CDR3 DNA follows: TGCGCCAGCAGCTTGGATCCGGGACAGGGGTCCCACGAGCAGTACTTC.

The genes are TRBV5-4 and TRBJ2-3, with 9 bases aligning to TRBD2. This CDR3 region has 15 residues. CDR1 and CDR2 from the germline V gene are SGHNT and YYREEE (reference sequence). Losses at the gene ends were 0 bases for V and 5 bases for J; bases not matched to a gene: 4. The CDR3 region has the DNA TGTGCCAGCAGCTTGGAGGATAGCGGGAGAGATACGCAGTATTTT. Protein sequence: CASSLEDSGRDTQYF.

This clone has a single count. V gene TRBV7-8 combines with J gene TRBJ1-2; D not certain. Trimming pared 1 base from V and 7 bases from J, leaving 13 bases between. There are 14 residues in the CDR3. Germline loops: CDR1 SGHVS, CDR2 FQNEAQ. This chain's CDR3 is CASSLGQVVGGYTF. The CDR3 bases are TGTGCCAGCAGCTTAGGCCAGGTCGTTGGTGGCTACACCTTC. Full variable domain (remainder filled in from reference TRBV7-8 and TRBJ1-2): GAGVSQSPRYKVAKRGQDVALRCDPISGHVSLFWYQQALGQGPEFLTYFQNEAQLDKSGLPSDRFFAERPEGSVSTLKIQRTQQEDSAVYLCASSLGQVVGGYTFGSGTRLTVV.

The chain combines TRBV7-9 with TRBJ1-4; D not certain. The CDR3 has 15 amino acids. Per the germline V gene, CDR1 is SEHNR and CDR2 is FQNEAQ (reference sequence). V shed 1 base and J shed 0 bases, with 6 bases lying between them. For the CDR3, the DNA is TGTGCCAGCAGCTTAGGGCTCGCAACTAATGAAAAACTGTTTTTT. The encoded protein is CASSLGLATNEKLFF. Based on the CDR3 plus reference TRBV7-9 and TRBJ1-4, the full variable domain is DTGVSQNPRHKITKRGQNVTFRCDPISEHNRLYWYRQTLGQGPEFLTYFQNEAQLEKSRLLSDRFSAERPKGSFSTLEIQRTEQGDSAMYLCASSLGLATNEKLFFGSGTQLSVL.

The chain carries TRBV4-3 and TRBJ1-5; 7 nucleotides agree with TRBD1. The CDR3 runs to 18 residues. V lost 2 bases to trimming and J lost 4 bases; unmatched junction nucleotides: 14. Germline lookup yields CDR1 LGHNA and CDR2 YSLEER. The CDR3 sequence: CASSQQRMGGQTNQPQHF. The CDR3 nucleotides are TGCGCCAGCAGCCAACAAAGAATGGGGGGACAGACGAATCAGCCCCAGCATTTT.

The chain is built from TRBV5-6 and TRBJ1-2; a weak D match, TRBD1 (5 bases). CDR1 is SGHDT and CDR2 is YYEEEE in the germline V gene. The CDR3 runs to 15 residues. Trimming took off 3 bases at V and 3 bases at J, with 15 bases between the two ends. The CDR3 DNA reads TGTGCCAGCAGCTACCTCGGGCGGGGGGACTATGGCTACACCTTC. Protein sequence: CASSYLGRGDYGYTF.

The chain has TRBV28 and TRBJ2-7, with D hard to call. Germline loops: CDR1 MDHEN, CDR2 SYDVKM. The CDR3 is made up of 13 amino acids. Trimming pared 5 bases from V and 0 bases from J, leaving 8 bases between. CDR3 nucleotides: TGTGCCAGCAGTAAACAGCCCTCCTACGAGCAGTACTTC. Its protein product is CASSKQPSYEQYF.

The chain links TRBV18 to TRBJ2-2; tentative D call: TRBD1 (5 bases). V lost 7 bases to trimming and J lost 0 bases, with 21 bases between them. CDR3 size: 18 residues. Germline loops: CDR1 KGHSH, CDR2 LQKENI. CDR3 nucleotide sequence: TGTGCCAGCTTCAATTCTCCTGGGGCGCGTTCGAACACCGGGGAGCTGTTTTTT. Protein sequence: CASFNSPGARSNTGELFF.

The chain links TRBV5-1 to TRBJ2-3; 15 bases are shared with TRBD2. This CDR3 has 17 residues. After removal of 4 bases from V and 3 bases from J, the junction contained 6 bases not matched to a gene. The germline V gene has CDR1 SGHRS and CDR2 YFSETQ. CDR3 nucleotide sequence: TGCGCCAGCAGCCCCAGGACTAGCGGGAGGGTAACAGATACGCAGTATTTT. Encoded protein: CASSPRTSGRVTDTQYF.

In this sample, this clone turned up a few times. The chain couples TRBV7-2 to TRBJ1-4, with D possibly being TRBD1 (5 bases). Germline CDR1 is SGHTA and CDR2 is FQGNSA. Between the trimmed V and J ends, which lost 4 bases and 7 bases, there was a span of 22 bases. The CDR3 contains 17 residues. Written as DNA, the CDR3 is TGTGCCAGCAGCTGGGGCCTCTCGGGGGGGTTCTCTGAAAAACTGTTTTTT. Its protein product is CASSWGLSGGFSEKLFF.

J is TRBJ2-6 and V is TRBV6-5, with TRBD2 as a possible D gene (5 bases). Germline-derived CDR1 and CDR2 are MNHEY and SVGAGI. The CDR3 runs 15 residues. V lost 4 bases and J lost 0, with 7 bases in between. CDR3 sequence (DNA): TGTGCCAGCAGTTTACGGGGCTCTGGGGCCAACGTCCTGACTTTC. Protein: CASSLRGSGANVLTF.

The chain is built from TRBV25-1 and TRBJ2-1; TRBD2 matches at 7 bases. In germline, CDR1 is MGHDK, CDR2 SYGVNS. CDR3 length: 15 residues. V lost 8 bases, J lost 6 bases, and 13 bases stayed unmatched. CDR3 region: CASAPVASGSNEQFF. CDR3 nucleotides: TGTGCCAGCGCCCCCGTGGCTAGCGGTTCCAATGAGCAGTTCTTC.

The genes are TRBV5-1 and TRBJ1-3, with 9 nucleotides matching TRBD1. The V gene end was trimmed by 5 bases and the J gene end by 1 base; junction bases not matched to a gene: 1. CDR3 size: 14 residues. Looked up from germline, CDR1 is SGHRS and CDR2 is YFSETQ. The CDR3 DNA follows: TGCGCCAGCAGGACAGGGGGATCTGGAAACACCATATATTTT. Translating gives CASRTGGSGNTIYF.

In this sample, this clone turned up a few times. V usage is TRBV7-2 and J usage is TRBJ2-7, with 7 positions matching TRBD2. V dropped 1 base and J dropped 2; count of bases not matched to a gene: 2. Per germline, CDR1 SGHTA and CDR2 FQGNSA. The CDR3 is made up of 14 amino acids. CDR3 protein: CASSLERGAYEQYF. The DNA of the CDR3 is TGTGCCAGCAGCTTAGAACGGGGGGCCTACGAGCAGTACTTC.

The CDR3 region has the DNA TGTGCCAGCAGCTGGGCAGGGGTTACCCAGTACTTC. Translated, it gives CASSWAGVTQYF. The rearrangement links TRBV5-6 to TRBJ2-5, with D possibly being TRBD1 (6 bases). Germline values: CDR1 SGHDT, CDR2 YYEEEE. This CDR3 region has 12 residues. V lost 3 bases and J 8 bases, leaving 11 bases between the germline ends.

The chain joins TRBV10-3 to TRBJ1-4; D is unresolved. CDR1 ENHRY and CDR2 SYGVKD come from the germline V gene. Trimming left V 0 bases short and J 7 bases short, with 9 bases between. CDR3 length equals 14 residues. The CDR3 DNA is TGTGCCATCAGTGAGTCGGGCGACCGTGAAAAACTGTTTTTT. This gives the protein CAISESGDREKLFF.

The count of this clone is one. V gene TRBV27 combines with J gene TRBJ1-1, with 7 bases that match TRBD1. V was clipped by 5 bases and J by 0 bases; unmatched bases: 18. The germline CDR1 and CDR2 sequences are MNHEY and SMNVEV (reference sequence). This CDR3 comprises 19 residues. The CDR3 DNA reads TGTGCCAGCAGTCCCCAGCCGGGACAGCCAACCTCCATGAACACTGAAGCTTTCTTT. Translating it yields CASSPQPGQPTSMNTEAFF.